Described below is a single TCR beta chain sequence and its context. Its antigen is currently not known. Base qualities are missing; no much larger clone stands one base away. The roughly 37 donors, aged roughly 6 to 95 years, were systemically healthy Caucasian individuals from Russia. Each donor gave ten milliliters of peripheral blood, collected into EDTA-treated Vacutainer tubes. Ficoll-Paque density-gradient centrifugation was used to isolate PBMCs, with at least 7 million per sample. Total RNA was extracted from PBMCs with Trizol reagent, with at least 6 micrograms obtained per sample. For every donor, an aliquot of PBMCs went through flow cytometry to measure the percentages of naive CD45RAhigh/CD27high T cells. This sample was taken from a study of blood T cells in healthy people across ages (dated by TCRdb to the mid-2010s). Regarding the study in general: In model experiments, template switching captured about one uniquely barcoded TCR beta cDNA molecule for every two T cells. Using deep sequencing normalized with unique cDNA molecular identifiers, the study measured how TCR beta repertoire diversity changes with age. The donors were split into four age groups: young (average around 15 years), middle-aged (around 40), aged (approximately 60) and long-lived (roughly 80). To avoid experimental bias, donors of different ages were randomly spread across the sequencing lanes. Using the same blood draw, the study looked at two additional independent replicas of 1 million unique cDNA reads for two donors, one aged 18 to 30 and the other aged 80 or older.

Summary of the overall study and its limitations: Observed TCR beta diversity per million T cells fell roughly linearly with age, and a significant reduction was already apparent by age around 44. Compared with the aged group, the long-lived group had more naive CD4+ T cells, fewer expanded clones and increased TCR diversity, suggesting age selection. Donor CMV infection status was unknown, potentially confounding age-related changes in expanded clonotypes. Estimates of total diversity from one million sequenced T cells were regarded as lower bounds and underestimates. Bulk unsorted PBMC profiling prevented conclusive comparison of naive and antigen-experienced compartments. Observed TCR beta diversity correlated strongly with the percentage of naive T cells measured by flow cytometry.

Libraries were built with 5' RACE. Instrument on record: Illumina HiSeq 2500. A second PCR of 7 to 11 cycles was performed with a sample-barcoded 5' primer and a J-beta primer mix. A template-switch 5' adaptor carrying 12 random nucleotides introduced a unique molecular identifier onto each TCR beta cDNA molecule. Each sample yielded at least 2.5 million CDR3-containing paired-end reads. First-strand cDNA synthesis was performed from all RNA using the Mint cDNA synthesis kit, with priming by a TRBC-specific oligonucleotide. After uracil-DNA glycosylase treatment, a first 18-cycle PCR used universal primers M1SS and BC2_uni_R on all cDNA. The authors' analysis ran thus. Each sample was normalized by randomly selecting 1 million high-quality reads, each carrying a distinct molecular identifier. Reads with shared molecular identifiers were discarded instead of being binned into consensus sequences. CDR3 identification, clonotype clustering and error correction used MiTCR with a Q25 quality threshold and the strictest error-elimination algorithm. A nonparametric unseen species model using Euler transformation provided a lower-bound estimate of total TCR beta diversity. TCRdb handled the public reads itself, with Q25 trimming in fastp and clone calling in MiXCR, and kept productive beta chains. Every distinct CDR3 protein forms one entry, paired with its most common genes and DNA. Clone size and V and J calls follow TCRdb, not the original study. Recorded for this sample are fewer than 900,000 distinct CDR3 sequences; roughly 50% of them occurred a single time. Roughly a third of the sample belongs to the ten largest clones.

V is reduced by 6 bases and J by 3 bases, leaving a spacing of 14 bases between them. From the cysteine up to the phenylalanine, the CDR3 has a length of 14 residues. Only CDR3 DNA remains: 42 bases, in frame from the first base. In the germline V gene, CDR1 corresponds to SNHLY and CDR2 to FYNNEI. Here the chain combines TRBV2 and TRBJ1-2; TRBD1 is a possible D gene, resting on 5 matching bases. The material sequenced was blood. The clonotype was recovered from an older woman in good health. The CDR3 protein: CASSPTWGDYGYTF. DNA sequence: TGTGCCAGCAGCCCAACGTGGGGGGACTATGGCTACACCTTC.